The rows below give T cell receptor beta chains drawn from one sample of a study of OX40 agonist ivuxolimab in advanced cancers. TCRdb's copy holds only in-frame clones and misses some; the assay was immunoSEQ multiplex PCR. The sample yields more than 40,000 clones, 82% seen once. The sequencing used CD4+ or CD8+ T cells sorted from blood, collected in a trial of the OX40 agonist ivuxolimab. These receptors came from an adult with an advanced solid tumor such as melanoma, head and neck, liver or kidney cancer. CDR3s include the opening cysteine and the closing phenylalanine or tryptophan. A D gene is named only where the DNA matches it firmly. Expanded clones get a size class; other rows say once, few or many, or leave the size out.

v_gene	j_gene	abundance	d_gene	CDR3nt	CDR3aa
TRBV7-3	TRBJ1-6	-	-	TGTGCCAGCAGCTTAACCGCTCGAGGGACGGCTAATTCACCCCTCCACTTT	CASSLTARGTANSPLHF
TRBV5-4	TRBJ1-3	-	-	TGTGCCAGCAGTTACAGCTCTGGAAACACCATATATTTT	CASSYSSGNTIYF
TRBV5-1	TRBJ2-7	-	-	TGCGCCAGCAGCTTGGGGATAATCGGCTACGAGCAGTACTTC	CASSLGIIGYEQYF
TRBV30	TRBJ1-2	-	TRBD1	TGTGCCTGGAGTGTAGGGGATATAAGGACAGGGGCTTACTATGGCTACACCTTC	CAWSVGDIRTGAYYGYTF
TRBV7-7	TRBJ2-2	-	-	TGTGCTAGCAGCTTACGTCAGGGGACCGGGGAGCTGTTTTTT	CASSLRQGTGELFF
TRBV6-4	TRBJ2-7	-	TRBD1	TGTGCCAGCAGTGACACCTGGGACAGGCTTATCCCCTACGAGCAGTACTTC	CASSDTWDRLIPYEQYF
TRBV2	TRBJ1-6	-	TRBD1	TGTGCCAGCAGCTCCGGGACAGGGAGGTCACCCCTCCACTTT	CASSSGTGRSPLHF
TRBV6-1	TRBJ2-3	-	-	TGTGCCAGCAGTTGGACTGCAGATACGCAGTATTTT	CASSWTADTQYF
TRBV7-2	TRBJ1-6	-	-	TGTGCCAGCAGCACCGCTTCACCCCTCCACTTT	CASSTASPLHF
TRBV10-3	TRBJ2-7	medium-sized	TRBD1	TGTGCCATCAGTGACCGGGACAGGGGGCGATACGAGCAGTACTTC	CAISDRDRGRYEQYF
TRBV7-8	TRBJ2-6	-	-	TGTGCCAGCAGCTTGGGCTCTGGGGCCAACGTCCTGACTTTC	CASSLGSGANVLTF
TRBV27	TRBJ2-1	-	-	TGTGCCAGCGGAGCATGGGCCACCCCGAATAATGAGCAGTTCTTC	CASGAWATPNNEQFF
TRBV29-1	TRBJ2-7	-	TRBD1	TGCAGCGTTATGAGCCCGGGACAGGGGATCTACGAGCAGTACTTC	CSVMSPGQGIYEQYF
TRBV6-1	TRBJ2-6	-	TRBD1	TGTGCCAGCAGTGACTACAGGGGGCGGTCTGGGGCCAACGTCCTGACTTTC	CASSDYRGRSGANVLTF
TRBV9	TRBJ2-2	-	TRBD1	TGTGCCAGCAGCCGACAGGGGGATAGCACCGGGGAGCTGTTTTTT	CASSRQGDSTGELFF
TRBV15	TRBJ2-7	once	-	TGTGCCACCAGCAGAGACCTAGGGGGGGAATACGAGCAGTACTTC	CATSRDLGGEYEQYF
TRBV27	TRBJ2-1	-	-	TGTGCCAGCAGTTCTCAGGCCAGCAGTTTAACATCAGGGGAGTTCTTC	CASSSQASSLTSGEFF
TRBV11-2	TRBJ2-7	-	-	TGTGCCAGCAGCTTAGAACGACAGTCCTACGAGCAGTACTTC	CASSLERQSYEQYF
TRBV5-1	TRBJ2-5	-	TRBD2	TGCGCCAGCAACCTACGGGGGGATGGGGAGACCCAGTACTTC	CASNLRGDGETQYF
TRBV7-9	TRBJ2-3	-	TRBD2	TGTGCCAGCAGCCTCCTAGCGGGGGGCAGAGATACGCAGTATTTT	CASSLLAGGRDTQYF
TRBV5-1	TRBJ2-1	-	TRBD1	TGCGCCAGCAGTGGTCAGGGGGCCCACAATGAGCAGTTCTTC	CASSGQGAHNEQFF
TRBV5-5	TRBJ1-4	few	-	TGTGCCAGCAAACCCGCGGAAGCCCCAAATGAAAAACTGTTTTTT	CASKPAEAPNEKLFF
TRBV5-4	TRBJ2-1	-	-	TGTGCCAGCAGCCCGGGACGGGTTGGAAATGAGCAGTTCTTC	CASSPGRVGNEQFF
TRBV11-3	TRBJ2-7	-	TRBD2	TGTGCCAGCAGCACCCGGACTAGCGGGGGCTTCTACGAGCAGTACTTC	CASSTRTSGGFYEQYF
TRBV25-1	TRBJ1-2	once	-	TGTGCCACCCTACAGGGCCTCTATGGCTACACCTTC	CATLQGLYGYTF
TRBV5-1	TRBJ2-5	-	TRBD1	TGCGCCAGCAGCTTGGAGGGGGCCCTCCAAGAGACCCAGTACTTC	CASSLEGALQETQYF
TRBV9	TRBJ1-2	-	-	TGTGCCAGCAGCGTAGGGACTAACTATGGCTACACCTTC	CASSVGTNYGYTF
TRBV28	TRBJ2-3	-	-	TGTGCCAGCGGTACAGATACGCAGTATTTT	CASGTDTQYF
TRBV28	TRBJ2-7	-	-	TGTGCCAGCCGCGGAGGCGGCGAGCAGTACTTC	CASRGGGEQYF
TRBV7-2	TRBJ1-1	-	TRBD1	TGTGCCAGCAGCCCGGGGACAGGGCGGGGTAAGGCTGAAGCTTTCTTT	CASSPGTGRGKAEAFF
TRBV29-1	TRBJ1-1	-	TRBD1	TGCAGCGGCGGACAGGCCGAGGTCGAGGCTTTCTTT	CSGGQAEVEAFF
TRBV15	TRBJ2-1	-	TRBD2	TGTGCCACCAGCATTACTAGCGGGGGGGCCTCCCCAAGAGACAATGAGCAGTTCTTC	CATSITSGGASPRDNEQFF
TRBV12-5	TRBJ2-1	-	TRBD2	TGTGCTAGTGGTCCCCCGGGACTAGCGGACAATGAGCAGTTCTTC	CASGPPGLADNEQFF
TRBV5-6	TRBJ2-5	-	TRBD1	TGTGCCAGCAGCTTGAGGACAGGGGTGTTTCAAGAGACCCAGTACTTC	CASSLRTGVFQETQYF
TRBV6-6	TRBJ2-3	-	-	TGTGCCAGCAGGATCCCAGGGTTAGATACGCAGTATTTT	CASRIPGLDTQYF
TRBV19	TRBJ1-6	-	-	TGTGCCAGTAGTATCCCCCCCGGGGCACCCCTCCACTTT	CASSIPPGAPLHF
TRBV2	TRBJ1-2	-	TRBD1	TGTGCCAGCAGCCCTCAGGGGACAGGGAGGTCTGGGGGCTACACCTTC	CASSPQGTGRSGGYTF
TRBV7-3	TRBJ2-1	-	TRBD1	TGTGCCAGCAGCTTCCCGGGACAGGGAGACAATGAGCAGTTCTTC	CASSFPGQGDNEQFF
TRBV19	TRBJ1-1	-	-	TGTGCCAGTACCGGGACCCCTCAGAACACTGAAGCTTTCTTT	CASTGTPQNTEAFF
TRBV6-1	TRBJ1-5	few	-	TGTGCCAGCAGTGAATGGGAAAGCAATCAGCCCCAGCATTTT	CASSEWESNQPQHF
TRBV6-5	TRBJ1-1	-	-	TGTGCCAGCAGTTACCTGGGTCCGAACACTGAAGCTTTCTTT	CASSYLGPNTEAFF
TRBV15	TRBJ1-6	-	TRBD1	TGTGCCACCAGCCGCCGCCCAGGGGGTGGTTCACCCCTCCACTTT	CATSRRPGGGSPLHF
TRBV7-2	TRBJ2-7	-	-	TGTGCCAGCAGCTTTTCCTACGAGCAGTACTTC	CASSFSYEQYF
TRBV6-4	TRBJ2-7	-	TRBD1	TGTGCCAGCAGTGACTCTAAGTTGCGGGACAGGCCGGATGGGCAGTACTTC	CASSDSKLRDRPDGQYF
TRBV2	TRBJ2-2	-	-	TGTGCCAGCAGTGAAGTGGGGGGCCGGACCGGGGAGCTGTTTTTT	CASSEVGGRTGELFF
TRBV30	TRBJ1-6	-	-	TGTGCCTGGAGTGTCAGGACGGCGGCCAATTCACCCCTCCACTTT	CAWSVRTAANSPLHF
TRBV4-3	TRBJ1-6	-	-	TGCGCCAGCAGCCAAGCGGGGGCTCATAATTCACCCCTCCACTTT	CASSQAGAHNSPLHF
TRBV5-4	TRBJ2-7	-	-	TGTGCCAGCAGCCAAGATCCGATCTCCTACGAGCAGTACTTC	CASSQDPISYEQYF
TRBV13	TRBJ1-3	-	-	TGTGCCAGCAGCTTACGGAGGGGATCTGGAAACACCATATATTTT	CASSLRRGSGNTIYF
TRBV5-1	TRBJ2-2	-	-	TGCGCCAGCAGCCCACAGGGGAACACCGGGGAGCTGTTTTTT	CASSPQGNTGELFF
TRBV7-2	TRBJ2-1	-	-	TGTGCCAGCAGCCTAGGTAGCTCCTACAATGAGCAGTTCTTC	CASSLGSSYNEQFF
TRBV9	TRBJ2-2	-	-	TGTGCCAGCAGCGTAGGGGATGGGGAGCTGTTTTTT	CASSVGDGELFF
TRBV7-2	TRBJ1-2	-	-	TGTGCCAGCAGCTTAGCAGTCATAGGGGGGAACTATGGCTACACCTTC	CASSLAVIGGNYGYTF
TRBV6-5	TRBJ1-2	-	-	TGTGCCAGCAGTTACTCTCAGGGTACCTATGGCTACACCTTC	CASSYSQGTYGYTF
TRBV5-5	TRBJ1-1	-	-	TGTGCCAGCAGCTCCGAGGTTAGCACTGAAGCTTTCTTT	CASSSEVSTEAFF